This T cell receptor beta chain came from a study of T cell changes during pregnancy in multiple sclerosis. Sequenced by immunoSEQ multiplex PCR; TCRdb stores in-frame clones only, minus some. The table records about 20,000 clones, 70% to 90% of them present only once. The receptor comes from a female donor with multiple sclerosis, enrolled in a pregnancy study. The material sequenced was CD8+ T cells from peripheral blood mononuclear cells, taken after pregnancy.

The CDR3 sequence is CASRYGSYPTEAFF. The CDR3 DNA sequence: TGTGCCAGCAGGTACGGGAGTTATCCCACTGAAGCTTTCTTT. This chain connects TRBV2 to TRBJ1-1; D gene unclear. The CDR3 sequence is 14 residues long. V was shortened by 6 bases and J by 4 bases, with 15 bases between the two germline ends. Per germline, CDR1 SNHLY and CDR2 FYNNEI.